This TCR beta chain was sequenced for a study of cytomegalovirus exposure and HLA in healthy donors. Findings and caveats of the study: The listing of roughly 160 TCR beta chains classed them as cytomegalovirus-associated. The authors later found TCR association rates varying by HLA locus, with DRB1 most and HLA-C fewest. In vitro assays verified that a few CMV-associated chains recognized CMV antigens specifically. For most TCR beta V segments, an earlier analysis put the productive rate at about 87% or about 30% of the time.

V lost 0 bases to trimming and J lost 2 bases, with 6 bases between them. The CDR3 length is 14 residues. CDR1 SGHNT and CDR2 YYREEE come from the germline V gene (reference sequence). As for this clone: Its antigen is undetermined.

The primer mix had 60 Vbeta and 13 Jbeta primers. Assay used: immunoSEQ multiplex PCR; TCRdb lists only in-frame clones, some missing. This table has 85,000 to 130,000 clones, 70% to 80% appearing once. The clonotype comes from a female donor in good health and CMV-seropositive. V is TRBV5-4 and J is TRBJ1-3; D may be TRBD1 (5 bases). Input material: PBMCs. In DNA form, the CDR3 reads TGTGCCAGCAGCTTGGGCAGGGCTGGAAACACCATATATTTT. Translating gives CASSLGRAGNTIYF.